Only a few counts were recorded for the clone carrying this TCR beta chain. The TCRbeta library incorporated unique molecular identifiers. Each CDR3 protein gets one entry after TCRdb re-called the PCR reads with MiXCR. The sample carries around 800,000 distinct CDR3 sequences, around 15% recorded once. The data originate from a study of T-cell reconstitution after alpha-beta-depleted transplantation in children. V shed 6 bases and J 0 bases; nucleotides not matched to a gene: 10. Germline lookup yields CDR1 DFQATT and CDR2 SNEGSKA (reference sequence). The CDR3 is made up of 15 amino acids. The V call is TRBV20-1, the J call TRBJ1-1, with 7 bases that match TRBD1. The TCR sequence derives from a male patient aged 5 to 17 who had a stem cell transplant for acute lymphoblastic leukemia, so the T cells may come from the graft donor. This material consisted of PBMCs, mostly from graft donor cells, taken 360 days after TCRalphabeta/CD19-depleted stem cell transplant. CDR3 in DNA: TGCAGTGCCCAGATGGGTACAGGGGTGAACACTGAAGCTTTCTTT. This encodes CSAQMGTGVNTEAFF.